A selection of T cell receptor beta chains follows, all from one sample in a study of CD8+ T cells in alopecia areata. The method was immunoSEQ multiplex PCR; TCRdb's version includes in-frame clones alone and lacks a portion of them. The data hold 140,000 to 150,000 clones, with roughly 64% observed a single time. Sequenced material: CD4+ T cells sorted from blood, taken at week 0. The receptor set was obtained from a human donor with alopecia areata. CDR3s include the opening cysteine and the closing phenylalanine or tryptophan. Fields, in order: CDR3 length, V gene, J gene, CDR3 protein.

13	TRBV29-1	TRBJ2-3	CSVERGSTDTQYF
15	TRBV7-2	TRBJ1-1	CASSLVPTADTEAFF
14	TRBV7-2	TRBJ1-2	CASSLGNLGYGYTF
13	TRBV2	TRBJ1-2	CASNRGPFYGYTF
16	TRBV30	TRBJ2-2	CAWRRGRGRRTGELFF
14	TRBV2	TRBJ1-6	CASSADRGNSPLHF
16	TRBV29-1	TRBJ2-2	CSVEDRGQGGTGELFF
17	TRBV2	TRBJ2-6	CASIRGALKAGANVLTF
16	TRBV5-1	TRBJ1-6	CASSLGVGQGGSPLHF
14	TRBV7-2	TRBJ2-2	CASSGTMNTGELFF
12	TRBV28	TRBJ2-1	CASSLGQVVQFF
15	TRBV7-2	TRBJ2-5	CASSLQRGGQETQYF